The source of this TCR beta chain is a study of T cells in Graves' hyperthyroidism and ophthalmopathy. Only a few counts were recorded for this clonotype. The germline V gene encodes CDR1 GTSNPN and CDR2 SVGIG (reference sequence). The CDR3 is 12 residues long. Trimming left V 7 bases short and J 6 bases short, with 15 bases between. Researchers amplified the TCR beta CDR3 regions from RNA transcripts. HTBI primers were used for first-round RT-PCR of the TCR CDR3. A single record per CDR3 protein comes from TCRdb applying MiXCR to the multiplex PCR reads. The data contain fewer than 400,000 distinct CDR3 sequences, approximately 25% of them singletons. PBMCs were sourced from around 10 ml fresh peripheral blood.

This sequence joins TRBV30 and TRBJ1-2, with TRBD1 as a possible D gene (6 bases). The clonotype was recovered from a middle-aged man with Graves' hyperthyroidism. The sequencing input was blood. The DNA of the CDR3 is TGTGCCTCCTGGGGGGGGGCGAATGGCTACACCTTC. Its translation is CASWGGANGYTF.